Shown below are 4 T cell receptor beta chains from a single sample sequenced in a study of cytomegalovirus exposure and HLA in healthy donors. Amplification used 60 Vbeta primers and 13 Jbeta primers. The assay was immunoSEQ multiplex PCR, and TCRdb's table has in-frame clones only and misses some. Here the sample spans roughly 180,000 clones, approximately 81% being singletons. The sequenced material came from PBMCs. These receptor sequences come from a female donor in good health and CMV-seronegative.

The CDR3 DNA follows: TGTGCCAGCAGCCAGCGACAGGGGAGTGGCTACACCTTC. Translating it yields CASSQRQGSGYTF. This rearrangement joins TRBV5-5 to TRBJ1-2; TRBD1 matches 8 bases. Germline loops: CDR1 SGHKS, CDR2 YYEKEE (reference sequence). The CDR3 spans 13 residues. V trimming: 4 bases; J trimming: 7 bases; junction bases outside the gene matches: 6.

Here the CDR3 DNA reads TGTGCCAGCAGCCGCCGAGCGGAAAGCTCCTACGAGCAGTACTTC. Encoded protein: CASSRRAESSYEQYF. V is TRBV7-9 and J is TRBJ2-7; D perhaps matches TRBD2 (5 bases). Trimming removed 5 bases at V and 0 bases at J, with 14 bases between. The CDR3 length is 15 residues. The V gene's germline CDR1 is SEHNR and CDR2 FQNEAQ (reference sequence). The whole variable domain, remainder taken from reference TRBV7-9 and TRBJ2-7, is DTGVSQNPRHKITKRGQNVTFRCDPISEHNRLYWYRQTLGQGPEFLTYFQNEAQLEKSRLLSDRFSAERPKGSFSTLEIQRTEQGDSAMYLCASSRRAESSYEQYFGPGTRLTVT.

The V call is TRBV11-3, the J call TRBJ2-1; the match to TRBD2 covers 8 bases. The CDR3 is 16 residues long. The V segment lost 6 bases and the J segment 8 bases; nucleotides outside the gene matches: 15. Germline V CDR1 and CDR2: SGHNT, YENEEA. CDR3: CASRPLGGRLRDEQFF. As DNA, the CDR3 is TGTGCCAGCAGGCCGCTGGGCGGGAGGCTACGGGATGAGCAGTTCTTC.

The chain is built from TRBV11-2 and TRBJ2-5, with TRBD2 identical over 9 bases. The CDR3 sequence is 15 residues long. J was trimmed by 5 bases and V by 1 base; bases with no gene match: 5. Germline CDR1 SGHAT, CDR2 FQNNGV. The CDR3 sequence is CASSLGAGGGETQYF. As DNA, the CDR3 is TGTGCCAGCAGCTTAGGGGCGGGAGGGGGGGAGACCCAGTACTTC.